This entry lists 17 T cell receptor beta chains sequenced from one sample in a study of T-cell reconstitution after alpha-beta-depleted transplantation in children (dated by TCRdb to 2015 to 2016). The sample's treatment or condition label is to be understood as: allogeneic hematopoietic cell transplantation with graft depleted of TCRalphabeta T cells and CD19 B cells. Library preparation employed PCR. Sequenced using an Illumina HiSeq 2500. TCR libraries were prepared with molecular barcoding, using unique molecular identifiers to normalize TCRbeta repertoire quantification. Clones were called with MiXCR by TCRdb after fastp trimmed the public reads at Q25, and only in-frame beta chains were retained. Rows merge per CDR3 protein into single entries with the most common DNA and genes. This sample holds over 200,000 distinct CDR3 sequences; approximately 8.4% were observed only once. The ten largest clones capture 35% of the sample.

Sequencing was performed on PBMCs, mostly from graft donor cells, taken 360 days after TCRalphabeta/CD19-depleted stem cell transplant. The receptor set was obtained from a male patient between 2 and 15 years old who had a stem cell transplant for acute myeloid leukemia, so the T cells may come from the graft donor.

This clonotype was detected many times. This chain connects TRBV20-1 to TRBJ2-5; D gene ambiguous. The CDR3 is 12 residues long. Trimming pared 8 bases from V and 3 bases from J, leaving 13 bases between. The V gene's germline CDR1 is DFQATT and CDR2 SNEGSKA (reference sequence). CDR3 amino acids: CSTTGWEETQYF. The CDR3 DNA sequence: TGCAGTACTACGGGTTGGGAAGAGACCCAGTACTTC.

This chain joins TRBV12-3 or TRBV12-4 and TRBJ2-7; TRBD1 aligns across 7 bases. The length of the CDR3 is 13 residues. V gave up 6 bases and J gave up 1 base; unmatched junction bases: 3. The chain's CDR3 is CASRRTGSYEQYF. CDR3 sequence (DNA): TGTGCCAGCAGACGGACAGGATCCTACGAGCAGTACTTC.

This clonotype was counted between two and nine times. The chain recombines TRBV28 with TRBJ2-5; 8 nucleotides match TRBD1. Germline V gene lookup returns CDR1 MDHEN and CDR2 SYDVKM. CDR3 length: 15 residues. V lost 1 base to trimming and J lost 4 bases; unmatched junction nucleotides: 5. CDR3 coding DNA: TGTGCCAGCAGTTTATCCGGTACAGGGGGAGAGACCCAGTACTTC. Its translation: CASSLSGTGGETQYF.

This clonotype has a handful of counts. The chain joins TRBV20-1 to TRBJ2-5; 9 positions agree with TRBD1. The ends lost 0 bases at V and 6 bases at J; junction bases unmatched: 8. Germline values: CDR1 DFQATT, CDR2 SNEGSKA (reference sequence). This CDR3 has 15 amino acids. In DNA form, the CDR3 reads TGCAGTGCTAGAGATTGGGGACAGGGCCGGCAGACCCAGTACTTC. It translates to CSARDWGQGRQTQYF.

There are a few counts of this clonotype. As DNA, the CDR3 is TGCGCCAGCAGCTTGATCCCACGGATTAACCCAGACAATGAGCAGTTCTTC. As protein: CASSLIPRINPDNEQFF. The chain employs TRBV5-1 and TRBJ2-1; D not resolved. The CDR3 runs to 17 residues. Trimming stripped 1 base from V and 5 bases from J, with 19 bases between. Germline V gene sequence: CDR1 SGHRS, CDR2 YFSETQ.

In its sample, this clonotype was seen many times. The J gene is TRBJ2-2, the V gene TRBV7-2; 9 nucleotides agree with TRBD2. This CDR3 spans 16 amino acids. V shed 4 bases, J shed 3 bases, and the junction held 6 bases outside the gene matches. In germline, CDR1 is SGHTA, CDR2 FQGNSA. The CDR3 DNA reads TGTGCCAGCAGCTCCCTGGGACTAGCCTACACCGGGGAGCTGTTTTTT. It yields the protein CASSSLGLAYTGELFF.

V usage is TRBV28 and J usage is TRBJ2-4; no firm D call. Looked up from germline, CDR1 is MDHEN and CDR2 is SYDVKM. This CDR3 has 15 amino acids. V dropped 5 bases and J dropped 1 base, with 12 bases sitting between them. CDR3 sequence (DNA): TGTGCCAGCAGTCCACCATCGCTGGCCAAAAACATTCAGTACTTC. Translation: CASSPPSLAKNIQYF.

The sample holds many counts of this clonotype. The chain combines TRBV24-1 with TRBJ2-1; 7 bases are a match to TRBD1. J was trimmed by 5 bases and V by 0 bases; bases with no gene match: 3. Germline V CDR1 and CDR2: KGHDR, SFDVKD. The CDR3 runs to 15 residues. The CDR3 loop is CATSDLGTDNNEQFF. The CDR3 DNA follows: TGTGCCACCAGTGATTTGGGGACAGATAACAATGAGCAGTTCTTC.

The sample holds a few counts of this clonotype. The V and J genes are TRBV5-1 and TRBJ2-5; maybe TRBD1 (6 bases). The CDR3 is made up of 16 amino acids. Germline V lookup: CDR1 SGHRS, CDR2 YFSETQ. Trimming shortened V by 1 base and J by 2 bases, and 15 bases separated the two germline ends. CDR3 amino acids: CASSLFPDRRQETQYF. CDR3 nucleotides: TGCGCCAGCAGCTTGTTTCCGGACAGAAGGCAAGAGACCCAGTACTTC.

This clonotype was detected many times. This sequence joins TRBV7-6 and TRBJ2-3; the D is unclear. The CDR3 has 13 residues. Trimming removed 0 bases at V and 7 bases at J, with 8 bases between. Germline CDR1 and CDR2: SGHVS and FNYEAQ. Here the CDR3 reads CASSLAERNTQYF. CDR3 coding DNA: TGTGCCAGCAGCTTAGCGGAAAGAAATACGCAGTATTTT.

This chain uses TRBV5-1 with TRBJ2-5; 10 bases line up with TRBD1. The junction had 4 bases not matched to a gene; V was cut back by 3 bases and J by 5 bases. Germline CDR1 and CDR2: SGHRS and YFSETQ. The CDR3 totals 14 residues. CDR3 sequence (DNA): TGCGCCAGCAGCTCGGACAGGGGGGAGGAGACCCAGTACTTC. Amino acids: CASSSDRGEETQYF.

This clonotype was picked up a small number of times. The rearrangement links TRBV28 to TRBJ1-2; D is ambiguous. V lost 3 bases, J lost 1 base, and 9 bases lay in between. CDR1 and CDR2 (germline): MDHEN, SYDVKM. The CDR3 has 14 residues. The CDR3 spells CASSLAVLNYGYTF. The DNA for the CDR3 is TGTGCCAGCAGTTTGGCAGTACTTAACTATGGCTACACCTTC.

This clonotype appeared a few times. The rearrangement joins TRBV12-3 or TRBV12-4 to TRBJ2-7; 7 nucleotides agree with TRBD1. This CDR3 contains 13 residues. Unmatched junction bases numbered 6, after V lost 4 bases and J lost 6 bases. The CDR3: CASSSTTGFEQYV. CDR3 bases: TGTGCCAGCAGTTCAACGACAGGGTTCGAGCAGTACGTC.

This clonotype appeared a few times. J is TRBJ2-1 and V is TRBV20-1, with TRBD2 matching over 12 bases. This CDR3 spans 14 amino acids. After removal of 6 bases from V and 7 bases from J, the junction contained 7 bases not matched to a gene. Germline assignment: CDR1 DFQATT and CDR2 SNEGSKA (reference sequence). The CDR3 coding sequence is TGCAGTGCAACTAGGGGGACTAGCGGGAATGAGCAGTTCTTC. It translates to CSATRGTSGNEQFF.

The V and J genes are TRBV5-5 and TRBJ2-2; D gene unclear. V was clipped by 4 bases and J by 3 bases, with 7 bases between them. From germline, CDR1 is SGHKS and CDR2 YYEKEE (reference sequence). The CDR3 is 13 residues long. CDR3 nucleotides: TGTGCCAGCAGCGGTTTCTACACCGGGGAGCTGTTTTTT. This encodes CASSGFYTGELFF.

The sample holds many counts of this clonotype. This CDR3 reads CASSLGTLAGIETQYF. The CDR3 nucleotides read TGTGCCAGCAGCTTAGGGACGCTAGCGGGAATAGAGACCCAGTACTTC. The chain uses TRBV7-2 and TRBJ2-5; 9 nucleotides match TRBD2. The CDR3 totals 16 residues. V was pared by 1 base and J by 4 bases, with 7 bases of the junction left unmatched. Germline V gene sequence: CDR1 SGHTA, CDR2 FQGNSA.

A few counts support this clonotype. The chain is built from TRBV12-3 or TRBV12-4 and TRBJ2-1; D is unresolved. There are 14 residues in the CDR3. V lost 1 base and J lost 4, with 8 bases in between. The CDR3 bases are TGTGCCAGCAGTTTAGTGACGGCTTACAATGAGCAGTTCTTC. Its translation is CASSLVTAYNEQFF.